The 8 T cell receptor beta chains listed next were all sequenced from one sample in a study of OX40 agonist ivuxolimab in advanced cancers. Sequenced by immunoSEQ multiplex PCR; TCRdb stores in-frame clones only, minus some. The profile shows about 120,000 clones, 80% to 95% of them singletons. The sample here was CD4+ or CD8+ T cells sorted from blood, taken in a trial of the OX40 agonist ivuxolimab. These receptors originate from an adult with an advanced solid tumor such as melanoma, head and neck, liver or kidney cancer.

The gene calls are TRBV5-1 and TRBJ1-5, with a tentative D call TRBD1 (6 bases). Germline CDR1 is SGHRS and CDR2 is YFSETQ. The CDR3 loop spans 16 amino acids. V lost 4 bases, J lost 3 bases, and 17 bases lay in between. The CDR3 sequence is CASSPGGGANNQPQHF. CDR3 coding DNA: TGCGCCAGCAGCCCCGGCGGGGGGGCGAACAATCAGCCCCAGCATTTT. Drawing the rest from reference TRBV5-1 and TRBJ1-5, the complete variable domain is KAGVTQTPRYLIKTRGQQVTLSCSPISGHRSVSWYQQTPGQGLQFLFEYFSETQRNKGNFPGRFSGRQFSNSRSEMNVSTLELGDSALYLCASSPGGGANNQPQHFGDGTRLSIL.

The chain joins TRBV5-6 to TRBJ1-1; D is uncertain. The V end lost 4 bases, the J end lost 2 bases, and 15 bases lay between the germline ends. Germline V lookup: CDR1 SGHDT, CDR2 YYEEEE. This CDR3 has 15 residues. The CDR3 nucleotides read TGTGCCAGCAGCCGTAGGTTGAGGTACAACACTGAAGCTTTCTTT. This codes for CASSRRLRYNTEAFF.

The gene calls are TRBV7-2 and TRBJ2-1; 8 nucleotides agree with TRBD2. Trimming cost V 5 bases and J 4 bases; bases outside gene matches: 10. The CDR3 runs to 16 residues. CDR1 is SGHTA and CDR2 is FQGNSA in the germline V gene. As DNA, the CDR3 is TGTGCCAGCAGCACCCAGAGCGGGAGTACGTACAATGAGCAGTTCTTC. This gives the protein CASSTQSGSTYNEQFF. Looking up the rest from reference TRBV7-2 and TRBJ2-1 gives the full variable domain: GAGVSQSPSNKVTEKGKDVELRCDPISGHTALYWYRQSLGQGLEFLIYFQGNSAPDKSGLPSDRFSAERTGGSVSTLTIQRTQQEDSAVYLCASSTQSGSTYNEQFFGPGTRLTVL.

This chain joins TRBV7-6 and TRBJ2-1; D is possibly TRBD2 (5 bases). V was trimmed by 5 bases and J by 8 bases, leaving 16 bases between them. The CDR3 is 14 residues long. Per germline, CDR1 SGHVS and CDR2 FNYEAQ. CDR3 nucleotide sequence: TGTGCCAGCAGCCGGACCTCCCCCGGGGATGAGCAGTTCTTC. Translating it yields CASSRTSPGDEQFF.

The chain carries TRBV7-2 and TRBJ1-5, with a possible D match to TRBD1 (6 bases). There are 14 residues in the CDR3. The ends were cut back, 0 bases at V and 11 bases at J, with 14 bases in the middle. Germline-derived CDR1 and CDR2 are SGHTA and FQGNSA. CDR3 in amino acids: CASSLASGARAQHF. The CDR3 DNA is TGTGCCAGCAGCTTAGCGTCAGGGGCGCGAGCCCAGCATTTT.

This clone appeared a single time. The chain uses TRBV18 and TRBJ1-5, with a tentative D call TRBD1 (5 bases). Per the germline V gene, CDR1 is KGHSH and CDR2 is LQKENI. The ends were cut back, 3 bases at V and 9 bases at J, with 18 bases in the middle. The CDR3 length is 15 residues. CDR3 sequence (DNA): TGTGCCAGCTCACCCAAACAGGTTTTAGGGGCGCCCCAGCATTTT. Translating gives CASSPKQVLGAPQHF.

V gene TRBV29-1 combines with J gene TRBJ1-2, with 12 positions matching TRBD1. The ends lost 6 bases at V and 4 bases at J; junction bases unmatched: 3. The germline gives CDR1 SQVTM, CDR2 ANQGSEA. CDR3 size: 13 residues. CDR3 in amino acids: CSVGTGGSYGYTF. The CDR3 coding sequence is TGCAGCGTGGGGACAGGGGGCTCCTATGGCTACACCTTC.

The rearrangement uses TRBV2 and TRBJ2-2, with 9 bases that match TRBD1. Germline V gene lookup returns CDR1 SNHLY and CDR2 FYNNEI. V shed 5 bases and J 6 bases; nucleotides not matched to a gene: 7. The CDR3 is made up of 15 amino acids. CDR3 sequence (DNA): TGTGCCAGCAGTCTCCGGACAGGGGCTCCCGGGGAGCTGTTTTTT. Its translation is CASSLRTGAPGELFF.